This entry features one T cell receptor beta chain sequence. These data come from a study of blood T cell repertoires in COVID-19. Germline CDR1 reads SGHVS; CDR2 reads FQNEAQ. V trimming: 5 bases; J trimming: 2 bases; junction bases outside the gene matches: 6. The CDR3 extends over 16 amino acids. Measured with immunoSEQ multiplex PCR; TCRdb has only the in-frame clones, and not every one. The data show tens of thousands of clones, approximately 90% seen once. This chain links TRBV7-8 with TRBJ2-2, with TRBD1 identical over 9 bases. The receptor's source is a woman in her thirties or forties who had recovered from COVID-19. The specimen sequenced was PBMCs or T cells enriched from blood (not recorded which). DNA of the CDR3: TGTGCCAGCAGCGCCCGGGACAGGGTAAACACCGGGGAGCTGTTTTTT. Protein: CASSARDRVNTGELFF.